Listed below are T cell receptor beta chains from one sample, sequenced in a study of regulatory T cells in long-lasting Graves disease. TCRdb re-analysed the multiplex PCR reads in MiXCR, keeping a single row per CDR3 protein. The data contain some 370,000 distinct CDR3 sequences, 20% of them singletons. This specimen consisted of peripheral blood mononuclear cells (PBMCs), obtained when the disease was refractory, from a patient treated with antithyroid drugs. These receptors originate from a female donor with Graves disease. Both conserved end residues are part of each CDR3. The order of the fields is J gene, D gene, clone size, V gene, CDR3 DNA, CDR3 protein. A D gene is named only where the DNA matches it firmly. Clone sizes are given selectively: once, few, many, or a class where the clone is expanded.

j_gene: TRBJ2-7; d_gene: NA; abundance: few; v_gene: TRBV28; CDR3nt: TGTGCCAGCGGCTGGGCCTACGAGCAGTACTTC; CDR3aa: CASGWAYEQYF
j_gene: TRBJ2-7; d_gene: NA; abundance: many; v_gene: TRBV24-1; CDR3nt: TGTGCCACCAGGCGGGGGCCACTAAACTACGAGCAGTACTTC; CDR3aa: CATRRGPLNYEQYF
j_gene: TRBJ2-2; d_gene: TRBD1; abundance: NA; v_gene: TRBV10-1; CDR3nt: TGCGCCAGCAAGGGACAGGGGGCCGGGGAGCTGTTTTTT; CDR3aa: CASKGQGAGELFF
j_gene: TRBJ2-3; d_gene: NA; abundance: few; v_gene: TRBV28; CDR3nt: TGTGCCAGCAGTTTGTCCCCAGCCCGGACAGCGACGGTCAAGACAGATACGCAGTATTTT; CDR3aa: CASSLSPARTATVKTDTQYF
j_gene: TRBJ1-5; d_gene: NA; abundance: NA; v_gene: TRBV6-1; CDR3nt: TGTGCCAGCAGTAAGCTTGACAATCAGCCCCAGCATTTT; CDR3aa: CASSKLDNQPQHF
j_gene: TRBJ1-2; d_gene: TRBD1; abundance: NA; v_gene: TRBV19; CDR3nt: TGTGCCAGTAGTACCGGGACAGTCTATGGCTACACCTTC; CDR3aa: CASSTGTVYGYTF
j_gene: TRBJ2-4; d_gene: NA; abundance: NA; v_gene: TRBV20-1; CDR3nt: TGCAGTGTTAGCCCAACGACAGGCCTCAAAAACATTCAGTACTTC; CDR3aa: CSVSPTTGLKNIQYF
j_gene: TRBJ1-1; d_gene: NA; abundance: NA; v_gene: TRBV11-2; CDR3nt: TGTGCCAGCAGCTTAGATGTTGTACGAATCAACACTGAAGCTTTCTTT; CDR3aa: CASSLDVVRINTEAFF
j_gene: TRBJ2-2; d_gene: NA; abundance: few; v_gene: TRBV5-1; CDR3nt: TGCGCCAGCAACTCTGGACTAATCGGGGAGCTGTTTTTT; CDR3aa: CASNSGLIGELFF
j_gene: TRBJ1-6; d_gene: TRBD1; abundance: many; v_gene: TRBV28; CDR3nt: TGTGCCAGCAGTCACGGGGGGACAGTAAGCTCCTATAATTCACCCCTCCACTTT; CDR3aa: CASSHGGTVSSYNSPLHF
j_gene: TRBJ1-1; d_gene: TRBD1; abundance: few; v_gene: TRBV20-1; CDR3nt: TGCAGTTGGGCGACGATGACAGGGGGCACTGAAGCTTTCTTT; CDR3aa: CSWATMTGGTEAFF
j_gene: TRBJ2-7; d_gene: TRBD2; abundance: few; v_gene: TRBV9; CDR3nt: TGTGCCAGCAGCGGTGGACTAGCGGGAGAATACGAGCAGTACTTC; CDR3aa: CASSGGLAGEYEQYF
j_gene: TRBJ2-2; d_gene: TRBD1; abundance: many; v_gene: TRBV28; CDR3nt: TGTGCCAGCAGCTACCCCCTTGGACAGGATAACACCGGGGAGCTGTTTTTT; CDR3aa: CASSYPLGQDNTGELFF
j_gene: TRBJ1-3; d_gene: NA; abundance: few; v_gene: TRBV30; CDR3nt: TGTGCCTGGAGTGTACGGGGGGGCTCTGGAAACACCATATATTTT; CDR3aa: CAWSVRGGSGNTIYF
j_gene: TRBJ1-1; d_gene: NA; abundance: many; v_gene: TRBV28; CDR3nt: TGTGCCAGCAGTCCTTTAACTTCAAACACTGAAGCTTTCTTT; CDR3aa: CASSPLTSNTEAFF
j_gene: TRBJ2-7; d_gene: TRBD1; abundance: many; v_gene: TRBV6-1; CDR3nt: TGTGCCAGCAGTGAGGGGGACAGTAACTACGAGCAGTACTTC; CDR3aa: CASSEGDSNYEQYF
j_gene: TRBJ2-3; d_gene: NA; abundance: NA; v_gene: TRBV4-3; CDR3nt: TGCGCCAGCAGCCAGACCGGGACGGACACAGATACGCAGTATTTT; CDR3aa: CASSQTGTDTDTQYF
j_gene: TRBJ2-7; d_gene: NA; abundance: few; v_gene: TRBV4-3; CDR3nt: TGCGCCAGCAGCCAAGATGCCCACGAGCAGTACTTC; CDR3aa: CASSQDAHEQYF
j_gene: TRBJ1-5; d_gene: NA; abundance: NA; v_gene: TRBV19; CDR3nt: TGTGCCAGTAGTGGTGTCTGGCAGCCCCAGCATTTT; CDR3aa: CASSGVWQPQHF
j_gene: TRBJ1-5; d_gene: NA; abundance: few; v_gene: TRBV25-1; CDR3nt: TGTGCCAGCAAAGGAGATGAGCGAAATCAGCCCCAGCATTTT; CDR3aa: CASKGDERNQPQHF
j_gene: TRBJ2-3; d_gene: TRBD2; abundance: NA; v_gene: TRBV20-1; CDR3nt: TGCAGTGCTAGAGGGGGACTAGCGGAGATCACAGATACGCAGTATTTT; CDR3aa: CSARGGLAEITDTQYF
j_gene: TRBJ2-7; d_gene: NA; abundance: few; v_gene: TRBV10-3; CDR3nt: TGTGCCGCAGGAGGGGGAGGGGGGGTATACGAGCAGTACTTC; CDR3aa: CAAGGGGGVYEQYF
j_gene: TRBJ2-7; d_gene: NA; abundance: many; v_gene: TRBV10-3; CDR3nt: TGTGCCATCAGTGATAAGGGGAAAACTGGGCAGCAGTACTTC; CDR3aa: CAISDKGKTGQQYF
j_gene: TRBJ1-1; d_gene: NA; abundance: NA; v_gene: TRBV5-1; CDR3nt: TGCGCCAGCAGCAGGGGCCCCGTCGACACTGAAGCTTTCTTT; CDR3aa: CASSRGPVDTEAFF
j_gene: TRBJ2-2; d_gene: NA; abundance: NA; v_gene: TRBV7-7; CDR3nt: TGTGCTAGCAGCCAGGGGTACGCCGGGGAGCTGTTTTTT; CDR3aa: CASSQGYAGELFF
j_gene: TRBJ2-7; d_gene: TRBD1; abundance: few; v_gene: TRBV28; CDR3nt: TGTGCCAGCAGGTGGACAGGGGGTAGCTACGAGCAGTACTTC; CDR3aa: CASRWTGGSYEQYF
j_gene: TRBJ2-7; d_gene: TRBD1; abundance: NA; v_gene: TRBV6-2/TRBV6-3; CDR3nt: TGTGCCAGCGGGACAGTAGGATCCTACGAGCAGTACTTC; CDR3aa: CASGTVGSYEQYF
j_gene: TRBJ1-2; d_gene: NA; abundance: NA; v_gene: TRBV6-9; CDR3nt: TGTGCCAGCAGTTACTCTCAACCCCTTTATGGCTACACCTTC; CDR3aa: CASSYSQPLYGYTF
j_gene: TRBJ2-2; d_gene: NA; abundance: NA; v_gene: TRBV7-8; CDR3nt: TGTGCCAGCAGACACGCCGGGACGGCGAACACCGGGGAGCTGTTTTTT; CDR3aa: CASRHAGTANTGELFF
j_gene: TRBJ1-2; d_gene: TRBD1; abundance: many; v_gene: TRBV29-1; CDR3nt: TGCAGCGTGGGAGGGGGACAGGGAGCTGGCTACACCTTC; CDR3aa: CSVGGGQGAGYTF
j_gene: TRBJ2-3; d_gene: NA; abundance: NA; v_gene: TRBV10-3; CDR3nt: TGTGCCATCGCCTCTAGGGGCCCTGCGGATACGCAGTATTTT; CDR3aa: CAIASRGPADTQYF
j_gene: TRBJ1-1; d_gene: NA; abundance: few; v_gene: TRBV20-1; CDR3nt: TGCAGTGCTAGAGAGGGAGTAGGCCTGTTTGCTTTCTTT; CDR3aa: CSAREGVGLFAFF
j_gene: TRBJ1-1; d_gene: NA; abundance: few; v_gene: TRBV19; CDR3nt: TGTGCCAGTTCCTCAGGGGCGCGAAAAACTGAAGCTTTCTTT; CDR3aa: CASSSGARKTEAFF
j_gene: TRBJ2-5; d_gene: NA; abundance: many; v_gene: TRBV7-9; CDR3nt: TGTGCCAGCAGCTGGGGCCAAGAGACCCAGTACTTC; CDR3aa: CASSWGQETQYF
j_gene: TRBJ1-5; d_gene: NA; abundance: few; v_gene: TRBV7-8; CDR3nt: TGTGCCAGCAGCTTGCAACCCGGTCGGGGCCACACGGTGGAGTTT; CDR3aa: CASSLQPGRGHTVEF
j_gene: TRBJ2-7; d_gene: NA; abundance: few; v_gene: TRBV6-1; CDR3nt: TGTGCCAGCAGCCCGACAAGGAGCTCCTACGAGCAGTACTTC; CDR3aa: CASSPTRSSYEQYF
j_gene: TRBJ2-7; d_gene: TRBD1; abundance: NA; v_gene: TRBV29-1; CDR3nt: TGCAGCGTCACGCTCCGGGACAGAACCTCCTACGAGCAGTACTTC; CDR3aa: CSVTLRDRTSYEQYF
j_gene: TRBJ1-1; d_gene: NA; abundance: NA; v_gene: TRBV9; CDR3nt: TGTGCCAGCAGCGTATTGGGGGGTGAAGCTTTCTTT; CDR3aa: CASSVLGGEAFF
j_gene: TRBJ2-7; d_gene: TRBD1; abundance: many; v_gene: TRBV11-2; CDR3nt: TGTGCCAGCAGCGTCGACAGGGCTGCGGACGAGCAGTACTTC; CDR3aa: CASSVDRAADEQYF
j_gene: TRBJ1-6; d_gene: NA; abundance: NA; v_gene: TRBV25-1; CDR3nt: TGTGCCAGCAGTGAAATTAGAGAGACCGATTACTATAATTCACCCCTCCACTTT; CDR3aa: CASSEIRETDYYNSPLHF
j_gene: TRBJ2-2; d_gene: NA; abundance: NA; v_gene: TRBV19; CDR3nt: TGTGCCAGTAGTTCACAGGGATTGGCCGGGGAGCTGTTTTTT; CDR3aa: CASSSQGLAGELFF
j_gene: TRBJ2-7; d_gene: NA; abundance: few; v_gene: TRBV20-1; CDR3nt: TGCAGTGCTAGCCGGGACTCGGCGTTTGTCGAGCAGTACTTC; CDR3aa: CSASRDSAFVEQYF
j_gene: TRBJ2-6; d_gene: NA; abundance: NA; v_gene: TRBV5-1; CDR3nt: TGCGCCAGCAGCGGCGGAGGATTAGGGGCCCTCTCTGGGGCCAACGTCCTGACTTTC; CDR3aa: CASSGGGLGALSGANVLTF
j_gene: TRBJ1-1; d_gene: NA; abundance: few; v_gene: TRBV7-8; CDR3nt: TGTGCCAGCAGCTTCACTCCGAAAGCCACTGAAGCTTTCTTT; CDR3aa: CASSFTPKATEAFF
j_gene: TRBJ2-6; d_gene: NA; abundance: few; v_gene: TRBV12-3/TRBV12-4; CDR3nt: TGTGCCAGCAGACAGGGATTACGTGGGGCCAACGTCCTGACTTTC; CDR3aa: CASRQGLRGANVLTF